This record covers a single T cell receptor (beta chain). Its target is unknown. TCRdb's copy holds only in-frame clones and misses some; the assay was immunoSEQ multiplex PCR. Of about 240,000 clones listed, approximately 87% are singletons. V was shortened by 2 bases and J by 5 bases, with 18 bases between the two germline ends. This CDR3 is built from 16 residues. Germline V CDR1 and CDR2: MGHDK, SYGVNS. This sample is part of a study of cytomegalovirus exposure and HLA in healthy donors. Regarding the study as a whole: Cytomegalovirus association was assigned to over 150 TCR beta chains. It was reportedly the case that the classifier diagnosed cytomegalovirus status with high specificity and sensitivity. The majority of TCR sequences were rare, yet some public TCRs appeared in many donors.

This chain uses TRBV25-1 with TRBJ2-5, with D possibly being TRBD2 (6 bases). This sequence originates from a man aged 18-30 years in good health and CMV-seronegative. Source material: PBMCs. The CDR3 DNA reads TGTGCCAGCAGTGAAACCCGTCCATCCCGGGGGGAGACCCAGTACTTC. This sequence encodes CASSETRPSRGETQYF.